The 31 T cell receptor beta chains reported below all come from one sample, sequenced in a study of blood T cell repertoires in COVID-19. Profiling relied on immunoSEQ multiplex PCR, and the TCRdb table lists in-frame clones only, not all of them. The data show around 130,000 clones, under 85% seen once. The specimen was peripheral blood. Every receptor here comes from a man aged 35 to 55 with active or convalescent COVID-19.

This chain uses TRBV6-5 with TRBJ2-1; 9 positions match TRBD2. The V gene's germline CDR1 is MNHEY and CDR2 SVGAGI. Germline trimming cut 7 bases from V and 5 bases from J; bases unmatched to any gene: 9. The CDR3 has 15 amino acids. In DNA form, the CDR3 reads TGTGCCAGCACCAAGGGTAGCGGGGGCCACAATGAGCAGTTCTTC. It specifies CASTKGSGGHNEQFF.

The chain has TRBV11-2 and TRBJ1-2, with 8 bases matching TRBD1. There are 14 residues in the CDR3. Germline lookup yields CDR1 SGHAT and CDR2 FQNNGV. V lost 4 bases to trimming and J lost 6 bases; unmatched junction nucleotides: 7. CDR3 bases: TGTGCCAGCAGCTCCTACAGGGGGGCGGATGGCTACACCTTC. Its translation is CASSSYRGADGYTF.

The chain has TRBV4-2 and TRBJ1-1, with 9 bases that match TRBD1. V shed 0 bases and J 6 bases; nucleotides not matched to a gene: 5. Germline V gene lookup returns CDR1 LGHNA and CDR2 YNFKEQ. The CDR3 sequence is 15 residues long. CDR3 sequence (DNA): TGTGCCAGCAGCCAAGAAGGGACAGGGAGGGCTGAAGCTTTCTTT. The encoded protein is CASSQEGTGRAEAFF.

This chain joins TRBV24-1 and TRBJ2-7; TRBD1 matches 7 bases. Germline V gene lookup returns CDR1 KGHDR and CDR2 SFDVKD. The CDR3 has 15 amino acids. The junction had 4 bases not matched to a gene; V was cut back by 0 bases and J by 3 bases. CDR3 residues: CATSDLPGQNYEQYF. In nucleotides, the CDR3 is TGTGCCACCAGTGATTTGCCGGGACAGAACTACGAGCAGTACTTC.

The rearrangement links TRBV29-1 to TRBJ2-7, with TRBD1 matching over 10 bases. J lost 6 bases, V lost 7 bases, and 6 bases had no gene match. The CDR3 runs 12 residues. Germline V gives CDR1 SQVTM, CDR2 ANQGSEA. This CDR3 reads CSGGDRGREQYF. The CDR3 DNA follows: TGCAGCGGCGGGGACAGGGGACGCGAGCAGTACTTC.

The gene calls are TRBV4-1 and TRBJ2-7; the match to TRBD1 covers 12 bases. The ends lost 1 base at V and 7 bases at J; junction bases unmatched: 14. This CDR3 region has 18 residues. In germline, CDR1 is MGHRA, CDR2 YSYEKL. The CDR3 DNA reads as TGCGCCAGCAGCCAAGCCCTAACCCCGGGACAGGGGGCTGGGGAGCAGTACTTC. Encoded protein: CASSQALTPGQGAGEQYF.

The gene calls are TRBV10-3 and TRBJ2-2; D is perhaps TRBD1 (5 bases). CDR3 length: 13 residues. Per germline, CDR1 ENHRY and CDR2 SYGVKD. The germline V and J ends were trimmed by 5 bases and 5 bases, with 9 bases remaining between them. DNA for the CDR3: TGTGCCATCAGTCTAGGGGCGACCGGGGAGCTGTTTTTT. Translating it yields CAISLGATGELFF.

Worth noting for this clone: At one boundary the junction diverges from the germline segment, which might be a read error. V and J are TRBV30 and TRBJ1-6; 10 bases map to TRBD1. In germline, CDR1 is GTSNPN, CDR2 SVGIG (reference sequence). This CDR3 comprises 13 residues. CDR3 in amino acids: CARRGTGVTPLHF. Written as DNA, the CDR3 is TGTGCCCGGAGAGGGACAGGGGTAACACCCCTCCACTTT.

This chain uses TRBV6-4 with TRBJ2-5, with 9 bases aligning to TRBD2. The germline gives CDR1 MRHNA, CDR2 SNTAGT. The CDR3 totals 16 residues. V trimming: 3 bases; J trimming: 4 bases; junction bases outside the gene matches: 9. DNA for the CDR3: TGTGCCAGCAGTGAAACCACCCCTAGCGGGGCAGAGACCCAGTACTTC. It codes for CASSETTPSGAETQYF.

The chain employs TRBV10-3 and TRBJ2-1, with a possible D match to TRBD1 (6 bases). CDR3 length: 14 amino acids. CDR1 is ENHRY and CDR2 is SYGVKD in the germline V gene. V lost 6 bases, J lost 9 bases, and 18 bases lay in between. CDR3 in amino acids: CAISDRVGASEQFF. DNA for the CDR3: TGTGCCATCAGCGACCGCGTGGGGGCTAGTGAGCAGTTCTTC.

The chain is built from TRBV5-4 and TRBJ2-5; D is unclear. The V end was cut by 1 base, the J end by 1 base, with 8 bases between. Germline loops: CDR1 SGHNT, CDR2 YYREEE (reference sequence). There are 14 residues in the CDR3. CDR3 in DNA: TGTGCCAGCAGCTTGATCGGGTCCCAAGAGACCCAGTACTTC. Translated: CASSLIGSQETQYF.

V is TRBV14 and J is TRBJ2-1, with no clear D. CDR1 SGHDN and CDR2 FVKESK come from the germline V gene. V gave up 3 bases and J gave up 2 bases, with 14 bases separating them. This CDR3 contains 16 residues. CDR3 region: CASSQEQMIPYNEQFF. The DNA of the CDR3 is TGTGCCAGCAGCCAGGAACAGATGATACCCTACAATGAGCAGTTCTTC.

V gene TRBV3-1 (or the pseudogene TRBV3-2) combines with J gene TRBJ2-2; 8 nucleotides line up with TRBD2. This CDR3 region has 14 residues. Per the germline V gene, CDR1 is LGHDT and CDR2 is YNNKEL (reference sequence). V gave up 6 bases and J gave up 7 bases; unmatched junction bases: 7. The CDR3 loop reads CASRSSGGVGELFF. The CDR3, as DNA: TGTGCCAGCAGGTCGAGCGGGGGAGTCGGGGAGCTGTTTTTT.

The chain recombines TRBV19 with TRBJ2-3, with TRBD2 identical over 9 bases. The CDR3 has 16 residues. Germline trimming cut 6 bases from V and 3 bases from J; bases unmatched to any gene: 10. Germline V gives CDR1 LNHDA, CDR2 SQIVND (reference sequence). This chain's CDR3 is CASSPGWLAGTDTQYF. CDR3 coding DNA: TGTGCCAGTAGCCCCGGCTGGCTAGCGGGGACAGATACGCAGTATTTT.

The chain couples TRBV5-1 to TRBJ2-5; 8 nucleotides line up with TRBD2. V was clipped by 3 bases and J by 2 bases; unmatched bases: 9. Germline CDR1 is SGHRS and CDR2 is YFSETQ. CDR3 length: 16 residues. The CDR3 region is CASSSQSAGGQETQYF. The CDR3, as DNA: TGCGCCAGCAGCTCCCAATCCGCGGGGGGACAAGAGACCCAGTACTTC.

This rearrangement joins TRBV9 to TRBJ2-7; a possible D gene is TRBD1 (5 bases). The CDR3 sequence is 14 residues long. Germline loops: CDR1 SGDLS, CDR2 YYNGEE. V lost 0 bases to trimming and J lost 5 bases, with 12 bases between them. CDR3 loop: CASSVGQGSDEQYF. Here the CDR3 DNA reads TGTGCCAGCAGCGTAGGGCAGGGTTCGGACGAGCAGTACTTC.

This sequence joins TRBV7-2 and TRBJ2-3, with TRBD1 identical over 7 bases. In germline, CDR1 is SGHTA, CDR2 FQGNSA. Trimming at V came to 5 bases and at J to 3 bases, leaving 8 bases not matched to a gene. The CDR3 runs to 15 residues. CDR3 loop: CASSRDRDRTDTQYF. DNA for the CDR3: TGTGCCAGCAGCCGTGACAGGGATCGGACAGATACGCAGTATTTT.

The chain couples TRBV6-5 to TRBJ1-1, with D perhaps matching TRBD1 (5 bases). The ends were cut back, 6 bases at V and 5 bases at J, with 13 bases in the middle. The CDR3 consists of 13 residues. Per germline, CDR1 MNHEY and CDR2 SVGAGI. CDR3 region: CASSLRVGTEAFF. The CDR3 bases are TGTGCCAGCAGCCTCAGGGTCGGAACTGAAGCTTTCTTT.

This chain connects TRBV3-1 (or the pseudogene TRBV3-2) to TRBJ2-1; possible D gene TRBD2, 6 bases. CDR1 is LGHDT, CDR2 YNNKEL, per germline (reference sequence). The germline V and J ends were trimmed by 0 bases and 4 bases, with 10 bases remaining between them. CDR3 length: 15 residues. CDR3 DNA sequence: TGTGCCAGCAGCCAAGAGCCTAGCGAGTACAATGAGCAGTTCTTC. Translated: CASSQEPSEYNEQFF.

The chain combines TRBV6-6 with TRBJ2-1, with a tentative D call TRBD1 (5 bases). V was cut by 5 bases and J by 3 bases, with 14 bases left in between. The germline V gene has CDR1 MNHNY and CDR2 SVGAGI (reference sequence). CDR3 length: 15 residues. CDR3 DNA: TGTGCCAGCAGTCAGCCTCTAGACAGCTACAATGAGCAGTTCTTC. Translated, it gives CASSQPLDSYNEQFF.

The chain combines TRBV2 with TRBJ2-3; 8 positions agree with TRBD1. CDR1 is SNHLY, CDR2 FYNNEI, per germline. Germline trimming cut 6 bases from V and 3 bases from J; bases unmatched to any gene: 5. The CDR3 has 14 amino acids. CDR3 amino acids: CASRSDRETDTQYF. CDR3 nucleotide sequence: TGTGCCAGCAGGTCGGACAGGGAAACAGATACGCAGTATTTT.

V is TRBV5-3 and J is TRBJ2-7, with 7 bases fitting TRBD1. TRBV5-3 is marked as an open reading frame, function uncertain. This CDR3 contains 14 residues. With 1 base clipped from V and 2 bases from J, the junction kept 3 bases outside the gene matches. In DNA form, the CDR3 reads TGTGCCAGAAGCTTGATTGGGACAGCCTACGAGCAGTACTTC. This translates into CARSLIGTAYEQYF.

This clone was detected only a few times. The V and J genes are TRBV5-4 and TRBJ2-7, with TRBD2 matching over 12 bases. V shed 0 bases, J shed 6 bases, and the junction held 7 bases outside the gene matches. The CDR3 spans 16 residues. The germline V gene encodes CDR1 SGHNT and CDR2 YYREEE (reference sequence). The CDR3 sequence is CASSLAFSSGGGEQYF. The CDR3 DNA follows: TGTGCCAGCAGCTTGGCCTTTTCTAGCGGGGGGGGCGAGCAGTACTTC.

The chain employs TRBV25-1 and TRBJ2-2, with 7 bases matching TRBD1. This CDR3 spans 16 amino acids. J lost 0 bases, V lost 2 bases, and 3 bases had no gene match. Germline V lookup: CDR1 MGHDK, CDR2 SYGVNS. The CDR3 nucleotides read TGTGCCAGCAGTGAACCCGGACAGGCGAACACCGGGGAGCTGTTTTTT. It yields the protein CASSEPGQANTGELFF.

CDR3 sequence: CASSELSGGNSPLHF. For the CDR3, the DNA is TGTGCCAGCAGTGAACTGTCAGGGGGTAATTCACCCCTCCACTTT. This chain uses TRBV2 with TRBJ1-6, with 7 bases matching TRBD1. With V trimmed by 2 bases and J by 6 bases, 4 bases remained unmatched. CDR3 length equals 15 residues. The germline CDR1 and CDR2 sequences are SNHLY and FYNNEI.

The V and J genes are TRBV5-1 and TRBJ2-3; TRBD2 aligns across 7 bases. The CDR3 sequence is 14 residues long. Losses at the gene ends were 3 bases for V and 1 base for J; bases not matched to a gene: 2. Per the germline V gene, CDR1 is SGHRS and CDR2 is YFSETQ. The CDR3 DNA sequence: TGCGCCAGCAGCTCTACTAGCGGCACAGATACGCAGTATTTT. Its translation: CASSSTSGTDTQYF.

This chain joins TRBV6-5 and TRBJ1-3; unclear D gene. V lost 5 bases, J lost 0 bases, and 11 bases lay in between. CDR3 size: 15 residues. CDR1 MNHEY and CDR2 SVGAGI come from the germline V gene. The chain's CDR3 is CASSPRVLSGNTIYF. CDR3 DNA: TGTGCCAGCAGTCCCCGGGTCCTCTCTGGAAACACCATATATTTT.

V and J are TRBV11-3 and TRBJ1-3; D is unresolved. The CDR3 covers 14 residues. Germline V gives CDR1 SGHNT, CDR2 YENEEA. V was shortened by 5 bases and J by 0 bases, with 8 bases between the two germline ends. The DNA of the CDR3 is TGTGCCAGCAGCCGCCGAGACTCTGGAAACACCATATATTTT. This translates into CASSRRDSGNTIYF.

The V and J genes are TRBV9 and TRBJ2-2, with D maybe TRBD1 (5 bases). The CDR3 has 15 residues. V lost 0 bases, J lost 5 bases, and 11 bases lay in between. Germline CDR1 SGDLS, CDR2 YYNGEE. The CDR3 nucleotides read TGTGCCAGCAGCGTAGCTTGGGCAGGGACCGGGGAGCTGTTTTTT. Its translation: CASSVAWAGTGELFF.

The chain couples TRBV7-2 to TRBJ2-1; a possible D gene is TRBD2 (6 bases). V was shortened by 4 bases and J by 8 bases, with 21 bases between the two germline ends. The CDR3 contains 16 residues. CDR1 is SGHTA, CDR2 FQGNSA, per germline. In DNA form, the CDR3 reads TGTGCCAGCAGCTCCCCAACCCCGGACGGAGGGGATGAGCAGTTCTTC. It encodes CASSSPTPDGGDEQFF.

This chain connects TRBV14 to TRBJ2-7, with 7 bases lining up with TRBD1. Per germline, CDR1 SGHDN and CDR2 FVKESK. The CDR3 extends over 15 amino acids. Germline trimming cut 2 bases from V and 5 bases from J; bases unmatched to any gene: 9. The CDR3 sequence is CASSQLQGKRDEQYF. CDR3 in DNA: TGTGCCAGCAGCCAACTACAGGGGAAAAGGGACGAGCAGTACTTC.